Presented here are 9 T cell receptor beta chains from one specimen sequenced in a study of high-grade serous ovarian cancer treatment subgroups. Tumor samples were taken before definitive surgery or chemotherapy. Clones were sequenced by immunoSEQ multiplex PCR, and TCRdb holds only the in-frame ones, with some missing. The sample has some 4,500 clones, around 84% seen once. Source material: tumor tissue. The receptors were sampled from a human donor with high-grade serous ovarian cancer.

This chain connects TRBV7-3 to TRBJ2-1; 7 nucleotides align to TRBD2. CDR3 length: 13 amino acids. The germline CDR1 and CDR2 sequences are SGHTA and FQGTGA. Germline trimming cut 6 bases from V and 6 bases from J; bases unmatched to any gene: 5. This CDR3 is CASRSGGINEQFF. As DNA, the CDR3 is TGTGCCAGCAGGTCCGGGGGGATCAATGAGCAGTTCTTC.

CDR3 loop: CASSQERTGGLGGYTF. Here the CDR3 DNA reads TGCGCCAGCAGCCAAGAGAGGACCGGGGGTCTAGGTGGCTACACCTTC. The rearrangement links TRBV4-3 to TRBJ1-2; D perhaps matches TRBD1 (5 bases). This CDR3 is built from 16 residues. Germline CDR1 reads LGHNA; CDR2 reads YSLEER. The V and J ends lost 0 bases and 7 bases respectively, with 18 bases between them.

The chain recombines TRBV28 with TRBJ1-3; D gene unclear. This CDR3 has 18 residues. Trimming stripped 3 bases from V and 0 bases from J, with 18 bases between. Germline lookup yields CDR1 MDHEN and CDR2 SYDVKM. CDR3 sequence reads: CASSFPRKGRSSGNTIYF. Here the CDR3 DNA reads TGTGCCAGCAGTTTCCCTAGGAAGGGCCGGAGCTCTGGAAACACCATATATTTT.

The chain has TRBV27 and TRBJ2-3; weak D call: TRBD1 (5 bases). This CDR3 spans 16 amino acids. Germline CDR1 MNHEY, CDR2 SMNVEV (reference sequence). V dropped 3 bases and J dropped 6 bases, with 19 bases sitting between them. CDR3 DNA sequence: TGTGCCAGCAGTTTGGCAAGGGGAAAGGGGTTGGATACGCAGTATTTT. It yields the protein CASSLARGKGLDTQYF.

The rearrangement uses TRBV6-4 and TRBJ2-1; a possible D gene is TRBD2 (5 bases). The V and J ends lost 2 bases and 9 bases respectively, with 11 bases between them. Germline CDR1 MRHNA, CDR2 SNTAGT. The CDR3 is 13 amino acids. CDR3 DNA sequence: TGTGCCAGCAGTGACGAGATTCGGGGTGAGCAGTTCTTC. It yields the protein CASSDEIRGEQFF.

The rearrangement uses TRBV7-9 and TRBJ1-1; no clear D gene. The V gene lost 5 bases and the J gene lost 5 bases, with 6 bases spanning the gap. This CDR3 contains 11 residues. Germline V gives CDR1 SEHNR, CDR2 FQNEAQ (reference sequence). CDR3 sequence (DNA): TGTGCCAGCAGCGTCGGTACTGAAGCTTTCTTT. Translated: CASSVGTEAFF.

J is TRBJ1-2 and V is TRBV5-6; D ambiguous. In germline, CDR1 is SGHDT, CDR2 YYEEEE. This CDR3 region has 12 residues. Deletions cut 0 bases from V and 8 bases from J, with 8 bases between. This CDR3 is CASSLGRSGYTF. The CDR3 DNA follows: TGTGCCAGCAGCTTGGGCAGGTCCGGCTACACCTTC.

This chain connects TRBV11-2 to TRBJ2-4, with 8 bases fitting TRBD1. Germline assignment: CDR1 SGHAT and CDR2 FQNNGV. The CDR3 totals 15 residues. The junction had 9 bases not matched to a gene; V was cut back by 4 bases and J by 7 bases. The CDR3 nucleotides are TGTGCCAGCAGCTCGAGGACAGGGCCAGGGAACATTCAGTACTTC. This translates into CASSSRTGPGNIQYF.

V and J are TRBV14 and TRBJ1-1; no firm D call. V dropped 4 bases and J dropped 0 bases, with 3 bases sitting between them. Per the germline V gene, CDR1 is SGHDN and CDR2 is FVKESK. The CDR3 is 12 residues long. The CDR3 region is CASSPLNTEAFF. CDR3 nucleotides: TGTGCCAGCAGCCCCCTGAACACTGAAGCTTTCTTT.